Presented here are 18 T cell receptor beta chains from one specimen sequenced in a study of blood T cell repertoires in COVID-19. Sequencing was performed with immunoSEQ multiplex PCR; in TCRdb, only in-frame clones are kept and a portion is missing. This sample has roughly 150,000 clones, with approximately 86% found just once. Sequencing used peripheral blood. These receptor sequences come from a woman older than 75 with COVID-19, enrolled during active disease.

The chain recombines TRBV11-2 with TRBJ2-3; D is uncertain. The CDR3 has 13 residues. V was shortened by 2 bases and J by 6 bases, with 9 bases between the two germline ends. The germline CDR1 and CDR2 sequences are SGHAT and FQNNGV. Here the CDR3 reads CASSLKAADTQYF. The DNA of the CDR3 is TGTGCCAGCAGCTTAAAGGCAGCGGATACGCAGTATTTT.

CDR3 region: CASSLQFEGSDEQYF. The DNA for the CDR3 is TGCGCCAGCAGTTTGCAGTTTGAGGGATCCGACGAGCAGTACTTC. The V call is TRBV4-1, the J call TRBJ2-7; D is perhaps TRBD2 (5 bases). Trimming removed 6 bases at V and 5 bases at J, with 20 bases between. The germline V gene has CDR1 MGHRA and CDR2 YSYEKL. The CDR3 totals 15 residues.

The V and J genes are TRBV5-1 and TRBJ1-4; a possible D gene is TRBD1 (5 bases). Per the germline V gene, CDR1 is SGHRS and CDR2 is YFSETQ. The CDR3 sequence is 14 residues long. The ends were cut back, 5 bases at V and 7 bases at J, with 15 bases in the middle. This CDR3 is CASSKAGGLEKLFF. CDR3 DNA: TGCGCCAGCAGTAAGGCCGGGGGTCTTGAAAAACTGTTTTTT.

The rearrangement links TRBV3-1 (or the pseudogene TRBV3-2) to TRBJ2-3; TRBD2 matches at 15 bases. V lost 5 bases and J lost 3; bases outside the gene matches: 12. CDR1 and CDR2 (germline): LGHDT, YNNKEL (reference sequence). This CDR3 comprises 19 residues. The CDR3 protein is CASSGGTSGRLMGTDTQYF. The CDR3 DNA reads TGTGCCAGCAGCGGAGGGACTAGCGGGAGGCTTATGGGAACAGATACGCAGTATTTT.

V is TRBV27 and J is TRBJ1-6; the D is unclear. The germline V gene has CDR1 MNHEY and CDR2 SMNVEV (reference sequence). The CDR3 is made up of 13 amino acids. V dropped 7 bases and J dropped 5 bases, with 9 bases sitting between them. The CDR3 protein is CASKRQNNSPLHF. CDR3 nucleotide sequence: TGTGCCAGCAAGAGGCAAAATAATTCACCCCTCCACTTT.

CDR3 bases: TGTGCCACCGCTAGCGGGACACACAAAAACATTCAGTACTTC. Translating it yields CATASGTHKNIQYF. This chain uses TRBV10-3 with TRBJ2-4; 9 nucleotides match TRBD2. In germline, CDR1 is ENHRY, CDR2 SYGVKD. This CDR3 is built from 14 residues. Unmatched junction bases numbered 7, after V lost 10 bases and J lost 3 bases.

The chain joins TRBV3-1 (or the pseudogene TRBV3-2) to TRBJ2-7; 10 nucleotides line up with TRBD2. The CDR3 consists of 15 residues. Germline loops: CDR1 LGHDT, CDR2 YNNKEL (reference sequence). The ends lost 0 bases at V and 4 bases at J; junction bases unmatched: 3. For the CDR3, the DNA is TGTGCCAGCAGCCAAGATACTAGCGGGAAATACGAGCAGTACTTC. Protein product: CASSQDTSGKYEQYF.

This clone was detected a few times. The V call is TRBV7-9, the J call TRBJ2-3; TRBD1 is a possible D gene (5 bases). Germline V gene data show CDR1 as SEHNR and CDR2 as FQNEAQ (reference sequence). This CDR3 region has 14 residues. Trimming removed 5 bases from V and 5 bases from J, with 14 bases in between. In nucleotides, the CDR3 is TGTGCCAGCAGCCTCTGGACCCAGGGAGATACGCAGTATTTT. Protein product: CASSLWTQGDTQYF.

The chain combines TRBV7-2 with TRBJ1-5; perhaps TRBD1 as D (5 bases). CDR1 and CDR2 (germline): SGHTA, FQGNSA. Trimming took off 4 bases at V and 5 bases at J, with 15 bases between the two ends. There are 15 residues in the CDR3. CDR3 amino acids: CASSSQTGGYQPQHF. In DNA form, the CDR3 reads TGTGCCAGCAGCTCGCAAACGGGGGGGTATCAGCCCCAGCATTTT.

V is TRBV14 and J is TRBJ2-1; D remains unclear. V lost 5 bases and J lost 3, with 11 bases in between. Germline CDR1 and CDR2: SGHDN and FVKESK. This CDR3 has 14 amino acids. The CDR3 reads CASSKNLGYNEQFF. CDR3 coding DNA: TGTGCCAGCAGCAAAAATCTCGGCTACAATGAGCAGTTCTTC.

V gene TRBV5-1 combines with J gene TRBJ2-7; TRBD1 aligns across 9 bases. J was trimmed by 7 bases and V by 0 bases; bases with no gene match: 5. The CDR3 contains 14 residues. Per germline, CDR1 SGHRS and CDR2 YFSETQ. DNA of the CDR3: TGCGCCAGCAGCTTGGGGGACAGGGACGGGGAGCAGTACTTC. Amino acid sequence: CASSLGDRDGEQYF.

The CDR3 spells CASSQETVRYNEQFF. The CDR3 DNA follows: TGTGCCAGCAGCCAAGAGACTGTGCGGTACAATGAGCAGTTCTTC. This sequence joins TRBV3-1 (or the pseudogene TRBV3-2) and TRBJ2-1; D not resolved. This CDR3 has 15 amino acids. Trimming shortened V by 0 bases and J by 4 bases, and 10 bases separated the two germline ends. Germline CDR1 is LGHDT and CDR2 is YNNKEL (reference sequence).

The rearrangement uses TRBV28 and TRBJ1-2, with D possibly TRBD1 on 5 matching bases. The CDR3 is 12 residues long. The germline CDR1 and CDR2 sequences are MDHEN and SYDVKM. Trimming left V 10 bases short and J 4 bases short, with 13 bases between. CDR3 residues: CAIVEGAYGYTF. DNA of the CDR3: TGTGCCATCGTGGAAGGGGCCTATGGCTACACCTTC.

The chain couples TRBV24-1 to TRBJ2-3; TRBD2 matches 9 bases. Per the germline V gene, CDR1 is KGHDR and CDR2 is SFDVKD. The trim removed 7 bases at V and 6 bases at J, leaving 7 bases unmatched. There are 14 residues in the CDR3. CDR3: CATRASGALDTQYF. The CDR3 nucleotides read TGTGCCACCAGAGCTAGCGGGGCTTTGGATACGCAGTATTTT.

This clone was found once. The chain has TRBV7-2 and TRBJ2-7; TRBD2 matches 12 bases. V lost 5 bases and J lost 2; bases outside the gene matches: 10. CDR1 and CDR2 from the germline V gene are SGHTA and FQGNSA. CDR3 size: 17 residues. CDR3 coding DNA: TGTGCCAGCAGCCCGCGACTAGCGGGAGCAGGCCCCTACGAGCAGTACTTC. This gives the protein CASSPRLAGAGPYEQYF.

The J gene is TRBJ2-2, the V gene TRBV9, with D maybe TRBD1 (6 bases). The V end lost 0 bases, the J end lost 7 bases, and 13 bases lay between the germline ends. There are 15 residues in the CDR3. The germline V gene has CDR1 SGDLS and CDR2 YYNGEE. The CDR3 sequence is CASSVASGVYGELFF. The CDR3 nucleotides are TGTGCCAGCAGCGTAGCTTCAGGGGTGTACGGGGAGCTGTTTTTT. The whole variable domain, filled in from reference TRBV9 and TRBJ2-2, reads DSGVTQTPKHLITATGQRVTLRCSPRSGDLSVYWYQQSLDQGLQFLIQYYNGEERAKGNILERFSAQQFPDLHSELNLSSLELGDSALYFCASSVASGVYGELFFGEGSRLTVL.

The gene calls are TRBV11-2 and TRBJ2-7, with 9 bases lining up with TRBD1. In germline, CDR1 is SGHAT, CDR2 FQNNGV. Losses at the gene ends were 5 bases for V and 5 bases for J; bases not matched to a gene: 10. This CDR3 has 15 amino acids. CDR3 nucleotide sequence: TGTGCCAGCAGCCTGACCCGGGACAGGGTCGACGAGCAGTACTTC. Translating gives CASSLTRDRVDEQYF.

The chain carries TRBV18 and TRBJ2-2; perhaps TRBD1 as D (5 bases). The CDR3 totals 17 residues. Germline V lookup: CDR1 KGHSH, CDR2 LQKENI. Trimming removed 3 bases at V and 0 bases at J, with 14 bases between. CDR3 nucleotides: TGTGCCAGCTCACCCCCAACCGGACAAACGAACACCGGGGAGCTGTTTTTT. Translation: CASSPPTGQTNTGELFF.